These T cell receptor beta chains were read from a single sample in a study of cytomegalovirus exposure and HLA in healthy donors. The protocol was immunoSEQ multiplex PCR, while the TCRdb copy is restricted to in-frame clones and leaves out a portion. Of 150,000 to 200,000 clones listed, about four fifths are singletons. Sample: PBMCs. These receptors were obtained from a man aged 50-59 years in good health and CMV-seropositive. Both conserved end residues are part of each CDR3. The order of the fields is V gene, D gene, J gene, clone size, CDR3 protein, CDR3 DNA. The D gene is left open where the match is weak. Size values are once, few and many counts, or a class for expanded clones, and some rows have none.

>TRBV13|TRBD1|TRBJ2-1|.
CASSLKQERGLPFNNEQFF
TGTGCCAGCAGCTTAAAGCAGGAGAGGGGGCTCCCTTTCAACAATGAGCAGTTCTTC
>TRBV15|TRBD1|TRBJ2-1|.
CATSRTGDPYNEQFF
TGTGCCACCAGCAGGACAGGGGATCCGTACAATGAGCAGTTCTTC
>TRBV6-1|.|TRBJ1-5|.
CASRRTNRVGRPQHF
TGTGCCAGCCGCCGAACCAACAGGGTAGGTAGGCCCCAGCATTTT
>TRBV30|.|TRBJ1-1|.
CAWALTGFGTEAFF
TGTGCCTGGGCCTTAACAGGGTTTGGCACTGAAGCTTTCTTT
>TRBV7-6|TRBD2|TRBJ2-1|few
CASSEGLAGVDEQFF
TGTGCCAGCAGCGAAGGACTAGCGGGGGTCGATGAGCAGTTCTTC
>TRBV5-1|.|TRBJ1-5|.
CASSLGSRNNQPQHF
TGCGCCAGCAGCTTAGGTTCCAGGAACAATCAGCCCCAGCATTTT
>TRBV27|TRBD2|TRBJ2-1|.
CASSLVVGLAFSYNEQFF
TGTGCCAGCAGTTTGGTGGTGGGACTAGCATTCTCCTACAATGAGCAGTTCTTC
>TRBV18|.|TRBJ2-5|.
CASSPGVEGTQYF
TGTGCCAGCTCACCGGGTGTAGAGGGGACCCAGTACTTC
>TRBV15|.|TRBJ2-1|.
CATSSRTHNEQFF
TGTGCTACCAGTTCAAGAACACACAATGAGCAGTTCTTC
>TRBV29-1|.|TRBJ1-5|.
CSVGFRDQPQHF
TGCAGCGTTGGATTTCGGGATCAGCCCCAGCATTTT
>TRBV5-1|.|TRBJ1-2|.
CASSLGGGLSGYTF
TGCGCCAGCAGCTTGGGGGGGGGCTTAAGCGGCTACACCTTC
>TRBV2|.|TRBJ1-6|.
CASLKNQGSPLHF
TGTGCCAGCCTAAAAAATCAGGGGTCACCCCTCCACTTT
>TRBV5-1|.|TRBJ1-6|.
CASSLIGDPSPLHF
TGCGCCAGCAGCTTGATAGGAGACCCTTCACCCCTCCACTTT
>TRBV7-2|TRBD2|TRBJ2-7|.
CASSDRAGGYEQYF
TGTGCCAGCAGCGACCGGGCGGGGGGGTACGAGCAGTACTTC
>TRBV10-3|.|TRBJ2-7|.
CAISERGEQYF
TGTGCCATCAGTGAGAGGGGCGAGCAGTACTTC
>TRBV20-1|TRBD1|TRBJ1-2|.
CSAPGTVFFYF
TGCAGTGCTCCCGGGACAGTTTTTTTCTACTTC
>TRBV7-3|TRBD2|TRBJ2-1|.
CASSPASGGVYNEQFF
TGTGCCAGCAGCCCCGCCAGCGGGGGAGTTTACAATGAGCAGTTCTTC
>TRBV6-1|.|TRBJ1-4|.
CASHDRSNEKLFF
TGTGCCAGCCACGACAGATCTAATGAAAAACTGTTTTTT
>TRBV28|.|TRBJ1-2|.
CASSPRFGYTF
TGTGCCAGCAGTCCCCGTTTCGGCTACACCTTC
>TRBV25-1|.|TRBJ2-6|few
CASTVGGVVSGANVLTF
TGTGCCAGCACGGTTGGGGGCGTAGTATCCGGGGCCAACGTCCTGACTTTC
>TRBV30|TRBD2|TRBJ2-5|.
CAWSVASGSQETQYF
TGTGCCTGGAGTGTAGCTAGCGGATCCCAAGAGACCCAGTACTTC
>TRBV29-1|.|TRBJ2-5|.
CSVGRGGISETQYF
TGCAGCGTTGGAAGGGGGGGGATTTCGGAGACCCAGTACTTC
>TRBV6-1|TRBD1|TRBJ1-4|.
CASSEVDRVGEKLFF
TGTGCCAGCAGTGAAGTAGACAGGGTGGGGGAAAAACTGTTTTTT
>TRBV19|.|TRBJ2-5|few
CASSITITWTELGTQYF
TGTGCCAGTAGTATCACAATAACCTGGACAGAGCTGGGGACCCAGTACTTC
>TRBV5-1|.|TRBJ1-3|.
CASSLRTGDSGNTIYF
TGCGCCAGCAGCTTGCGTACGGGAGACTCTGGAAACACCATATATTTT
>TRBV6-5|TRBD1|TRBJ1-1|.
CASRPGQANTEAFF
TGTGCCAGCAGGCCGGGACAGGCAAACACTGAAGCTTTCTTT
>TRBV27|.|TRBJ2-7|.
CASSLVGDFMTSTYEQYF
TGTGCCAGCAGCTTGGTGGGTGACTTCATGACTAGTACCTACGAGCAGTACTTC
>TRBV7-9|.|TRBJ1-2|.
CASSLPGFGGYTF
TGTGCCAGCAGCTTACCAGGGTTCGGCGGCTACACCTTC
>TRBV4-2|.|TRBJ2-2|once
CASSLWTGELFF
TGTGCCAGCAGCCTCTGGACAGGGGAGCTGTTTTTT
>TRBV7-9|.|TRBJ2-7|.
CASSTPGVGVYEQYF
TGTGCCAGCAGCACTCCGGGAGTTGGTGTGTACGAGCAGTACTTC
>TRBV6-4|.|TRBJ2-5|.
CASSVAAEETQYF
TGTGCCAGCAGTGTCGCGGCAGAAGAGACCCAGTACTTC
>TRBV13|.|TRBJ2-3|few
CASSPSDTQYF
TGTGCCAGCAGCCCGTCAGATACGCAGTATTTT
>TRBV19|TRBD2|TRBJ2-1|.
CASSSSGDSYNEQFF
TGTGCCAGTAGTTCCAGCGGGGACTCCTACAATGAGCAGTTCTTC
>TRBV28|TRBD1|TRBJ2-7|.
CASSSQGPSHYEQYF
TGTGCCAGCAGCTCACAGGGGCCCTCACACTACGAGCAGTACTTC
>TRBV9|.|TRBJ2-7|.
CASSVGDRGYEQYF
TGTGCCAGCAGCGTAGGGGATAGGGGCTACGAGCAGTACTTC
>TRBV6-6|.|TRBJ1-2|.
CASSPEFYGYTF
TGTGCCAGCAGTCCCGAGTTCTATGGCTACACCTTC
>TRBV30|TRBD2|TRBJ2-7|.
CAWASGRGPYEQYF
TGTGCCTGGGCTAGCGGGAGGGGCCCCTACGAGCAGTACTTC
>TRBV9|TRBD2|TRBJ2-2|.
CASSDQRGRNTGELFF
TGTGCCAGCAGCGACCAGCGGGGGAGGAACACCGGGGAGCTGTTTTTT
>TRBV2|TRBD1|TRBJ2-2|once
CASRGQGRGGELFF
TGTGCCAGCAGAGGACAGGGCCGGGGCGGGGAGCTGTTTTTT
>TRBV28|TRBD2|TRBJ2-1|.
CASSSLLADHYNEQFF
TGTGCCAGCAGCTCACTTCTAGCGGATCACTACAATGAGCAGTTCTTC
>TRBV7-2|.|TRBJ2-1|.
CASSLDGGSYNEQFF
TGTGCCAGCAGCTTAGACGGGGGCTCCTACAATGAGCAGTTCTTC
>TRBV30|TRBD2|TRBJ2-7|.
CAWRLAGRSYEQYF
TGTGCCTGGAGACTAGCGGGACGCTCCTACGAGCAGTACTTC
>TRBV19|.|TRBJ1-1|.
CASRPLTVLNTEAFF
TGTGCCAGTAGGCCCCTAACAGTCCTGAACACTGAAGCTTTCTTT
>TRBV5-1|.|TRBJ1-3|.
CASSLSGYGNTIYF
TGCGCCAGCAGCTTGTCGGGGTATGGAAACACCATATATTTT
>TRBV11-3|TRBD2|TRBJ2-3|.
CASSPRLAGMFKDTQYF
TGTGCCAGCAGCCCTCGACTAGCGGGAATGTTTAAAGATACGCAGTATTTT
>TRBV5-6|.|TRBJ1-2|.
CASSLGGQNYGYTF
TGTGCCAGCAGCTTGGGGGGGCAAAACTATGGCTACACCTTC
>TRBV6-1|.|TRBJ1-1|.
CASSEVRAGRSGRTEAFF
TGTGCCAGCAGTGAAGTTCGGGCAGGGAGGTCGGGTCGCACTGAAGCTTTCTTT
>TRBV13|TRBD1|TRBJ1-6|.
CASSLGLGTDSNSPLHF
TGTGCCAGCAGCTTAGGCCTGGGGACAGACAGTAATTCACCCCTCCACTTT
>TRBV29-1|.|TRBJ2-5|.
CSVEELGETQYF
TGCAGCGTTGAAGAGCTCGGAGAGACCCAGTACTTC
>TRBV2|TRBD2|TRBJ2-1|.
CASSEAEPRLAYPYNEQFF
TGTGCCAGCAGTGAAGCGGAACCTAGACTAGCTTACCCCTACAATGAGCAGTTCTTC